These 20 T cell receptor beta chains came from one sample sequenced in a study of T-cell reconstitution after alpha-beta-depleted transplantation in children. It was with unique molecular identifiers that the TCRbeta library was prepared. TCRdb processed the PCR reads anew with MiXCR; each CDR3 protein has one entry. The table has 450,000 to 600,000 distinct CDR3 sequences, about 10% seen once. The sample was PBMCs, taken before TCRalphabeta/CD19-depleted stem cell transplant. These TCRs come from a child aged 2-9 years with inherited bone marrow failure, due to receive a stem cell transplant.

In this sample, this clonotype turned up many times. The V and J genes are TRBV10-3 and TRBJ2-1; the match to TRBD2 covers 8 bases. Unmatched junction bases numbered 6, after V lost 10 bases and J lost 4 bases. CDR3 length: 13 residues. Looked up from germline, CDR1 is ENHRY and CDR2 is SYGVKD. The CDR3 coding sequence is TGTGCCACCCTAGGGACTAGTTACAATGAGCAGTTCTTC. Its protein is CATLGTSYNEQFF.

This clonotype was detected many times. This chain's CDR3 is CASSLMATGPSGQFF. DNA of the CDR3: TGCGCCAGCAGCTTGATGGCGACAGGTCCAAGTGGTCAGTTCTTC. The chain carries TRBV5-1 and TRBJ2-1; maybe TRBD1 (6 bases). The CDR3 has 15 amino acids. CDR1 is SGHRS, CDR2 YFSETQ, per germline. Trimming took 1 base from V and 13 from J, leaving 21 bases between them. Variable domain in full (rest from reference TRBV5-1 and TRBJ2-1): KAGVTQTPRYLIKTRGQQVTLSCSPISGHRSVSWYQQTPGQGLQFLFEYFSETQRNKGNFPGRFSGRQFSNSRSEMNVSTLELGDSALYLCASSLMATGPSGQFFGPGTRLTVL.

This clonotype was seen repeatedly, ten times or more. V is TRBV7-2 and J is TRBJ2-1, with TRBD2 matching over 7 bases. The CDR3 consists of 14 residues. The germline CDR1 and CDR2 sequences are SGHTA and FQGNSA. V lost 1 base and J lost 9; bases outside the gene matches: 6. CDR3 sequence (DNA): TGTGCCAGCAGCTTAGGGTCCTCGGGGGGTGAGCAGTTCTTC. Encoded protein: CASSLGSSGGEQFF.

J is TRBJ2-7 and V is TRBV27; 7 positions agree with TRBD1. Germline lookup yields CDR1 MNHEY and CDR2 SMNVEV (reference sequence). This CDR3 is 16 amino acids long. The junction had 7 bases not matched to a gene; V was cut back by 0 bases and J by 2 bases. The CDR3 DNA reads TGTGCCAGCAGTTTATCGCAGGGACAGAGCCCCTACGAGCAGTACTTC. Translation gives CASSLSQGQSPYEQYF.

V is TRBV7-2 and J is TRBJ2-7, with TRBD1 matching 7 bases. V dropped 10 bases and J dropped 0; count of bases not matched to a gene: 6. The CDR3 runs 13 residues. Per germline, CDR1 SGHTA and CDR2 FQGNSA. The CDR3 coding sequence is TGTGCCACCAAGGGACAGAACTCCTACGAGCAGTACTTC. Its translation: CATKGQNSYEQYF.

This sequence joins TRBV19 and TRBJ1-1; no reliable D call. CDR3 length equals 14 residues. From germline, CDR1 is LNHDA and CDR2 SQIVND (reference sequence). V gave up 2 bases and J gave up 4 bases, with 11 bases separating them. Written as DNA, the CDR3 is TGTGCCAGTAGTATATGGGAATTAGGCACTGAAGCTTTCTTT. As protein: CASSIWELGTEAFF.

V usage is TRBV30 and J usage is TRBJ2-1, with 7 bases identical to TRBD1. Germline assignment: CDR1 GTSNPN and CDR2 SVGIG (reference sequence). This CDR3 contains 15 residues. The V gene end was trimmed by 5 bases and the J gene end by 0 bases; junction bases not matched to a gene: 7. Written as DNA, the CDR3 is TGTGCCTGGGGCACCGGGACAGCCTCCTACAATGAGCAGTTCTTC. It specifies CAWGTGTASYNEQFF.

This clonotype was observed at least ten times. V gene TRBV15 combines with J gene TRBJ1-5, with D possibly TRBD1 on 5 matching bases. Trimming took 0 bases from V and 1 from J, leaving 7 bases between them. The CDR3 length is 15 residues. The germline CDR1 and CDR2 sequences are LNHNV and YYDKDF (reference sequence). As DNA, the CDR3 is TGTGCCACCAGCAGAGATCGGGGGAGCAATCAGCCCCAGCATTTT. This encodes CATSRDRGSNQPQHF.

This clonotype was recorded at least ten times. V is TRBV2 and J is TRBJ1-1; D ambiguous. The V gene lost 8 bases and the J gene lost 1 base, with 11 bases spanning the gap. Germline CDR1 reads SNHLY; CDR2 reads FYNNEI. The CDR3 loop spans 13 amino acids. The CDR3 loop reads CASFPESNTEAFF. CDR3 DNA sequence: TGTGCCAGCTTTCCAGAATCGAACACTGAAGCTTTCTTT.

This clonotype was picked up many times. The rearrangement uses TRBV25-1 and TRBJ1-1, with D possibly matching TRBD1 (6 bases). The ends were cut back, 4 bases at V and 0 bases at J, with 12 bases in the middle. The CDR3 runs 15 residues. Germline lookup yields CDR1 MGHDK and CDR2 SYGVNS. CDR3 nucleotides: TGTGCCAGCAGTGGCTACAGGGAGATGAACACTGAAGCTTTCTTT. Amino acids: CASSGYREMNTEAFF.

This clonotype was counted ten times or more. The chain combines TRBV7-9 with TRBJ2-1; a possible D gene is TRBD1 (5 bases). The CDR3 is 17 residues long. Germline CDR1 SEHNR, CDR2 FQNEAQ (reference sequence). Trimming cost V 6 bases and J 3 bases, with 21 bases left between them. The CDR3 is CASRGRTFGRVYNEQFF. For the CDR3, the DNA is TGTGCCAGCAGAGGCCGCACCTTTGGCAGGGTCTACAATGAGCAGTTCTTC.

This clonotype appeared many times. The chain joins TRBV19 to TRBJ2-1; the match to TRBD1 covers 7 bases. J was trimmed by 7 bases and V by 7 bases; bases with no gene match: 10. The CDR3 extends over 14 amino acids. Germline V lookup: CDR1 LNHDA, CDR2 SQIVND (reference sequence). The CDR3 is CASKVGDRENEQFF. CDR3 nucleotides: TGTGCCAGTAAGGTAGGAGACAGGGAAAATGAGCAGTTCTTC.

This clonotype has ten or more counts. The rearrangement joins TRBV27 to TRBJ2-7, with TRBD1 identical over 8 bases. With 5 bases clipped from V and 3 bases from J, the junction kept 6 bases outside the gene matches. Germline V CDR1 and CDR2: MNHEY, SMNVEV (reference sequence). This CDR3 spans 14 amino acids. DNA of the CDR3: TGTGCCAGCAGTCCAAGGACAGGGCACTACGAGCAGTACTTC. It encodes CASSPRTGHYEQYF.

V gene TRBV12-3 or TRBV12-4 combines with J gene TRBJ1-5; D is ambiguous. This CDR3 has 13 residues. With 6 bases removed from V and 4 bases from J, the gap between germline ends came to 10 bases. The CDR3 reads CASSNQWNQPQHF. The CDR3 DNA reads as TGTGCCAGCAGCAATCAGTGGAATCAGCCCCAGCATTTT.

This clonotype was detected many times. The chain combines TRBV7-9 with TRBJ2-5; TRBD1 might be the D (6 bases). V was shortened by 2 bases and J by 5 bases, with 12 bases between the two germline ends. The length of the CDR3 is 14 residues. CDR1 is SEHNR, CDR2 FQNEAQ, per germline (reference sequence). CDR3 in DNA: TGTGCCAGCAGCTTAACAGGGAGAGGGGAGACCCAGTACTTC. This codes for CASSLTGRGETQYF.

This sequence joins TRBV7-9 and TRBJ2-3; 11 positions agree with TRBD2. Per germline, CDR1 SEHNR and CDR2 FQNEAQ (reference sequence). V gave up 9 bases and J gave up 6 bases; unmatched junction bases: 11. CDR3 length: 15 amino acids. The CDR3 DNA reads as TGTGCCAGTTCGGGACTAGCGGTCAAAAAGGATACGCAGTATTTT. It codes for CASSGLAVKKDTQYF.

As concerns this clonotype: A clone one base away is much larger, so this may be a read error. The rearrangement links TRBV9 to TRBJ2-2, with D possibly being TRBD2 (5 bases). The germline V gene encodes CDR1 SGDLS and CDR2 YYNGEE. This CDR3 is built from 15 residues. CDR3 residues: CASSVSGMNTRELFF. In DNA, the CDR3 is TGTGCCAGCAGCGTATCCGGGATGAACACCCGGGAGCTGTTTTTT.

The sample holds many counts of this clonotype. The V gene is TRBV11-2, the J gene TRBJ2-7; 9 bases align to TRBD1. The CDR3 runs 17 residues. Looked up from germline, CDR1 is SGHAT and CDR2 is FQNNGV. The J segment lost 7 bases and the V segment lost 0 bases, leaving 13 bases of the junction unmatched. The CDR3 is CASSLEGANRGLGEQYF. The CDR3 coding sequence is TGTGCCAGCAGCTTAGAAGGTGCGAACAGGGGGCTTGGGGAGCAGTACTTC.

The genes are TRBV5-1 and TRBJ2-3, with D uncertain. Trimming pared 3 bases from V and 4 bases from J, leaving 12 bases between. There are 14 residues in the CDR3. Germline lookup yields CDR1 SGHRS and CDR2 YFSETQ. CDR3 nucleotides: TGCGCCAGCAGCTGGGATGCAGGACCAGATACGCAGTATTTT. It yields the protein CASSWDAGPDTQYF.

This clonotype came up many times. The chain employs TRBV29-1 and TRBJ1-5; 7 positions match TRBD1. V was clipped by 6 bases and J by 4 bases; unmatched bases: 9. CDR1 is SQVTM and CDR2 is ANQGSEA in the germline V gene. This CDR3 has 14 amino acids. CDR3 loop: CSVGGRDRNQPQHF. Here the CDR3 DNA reads TGCAGCGTCGGGGGACGGGACAGAAATCAGCCCCAGCATTTT.